A single sample gave rise to the 18 T cell receptor beta chains below, sequenced in a study of beta chain features in type 1 diabetes. cDNA synthesis used the whole RNA isolate, giving expressed TCRB sequences. Libraries were prepared by immunoSEQ multiplex PCR; TCRdb keeps only in-frame clonotypes and omits some of them. The sample holds 970,000 or so clones; under 20% are singletons and the top ten take about 0.02%. The sequenced material came from naive CD4+ T cells from blood. Source of these receptors: a woman in her late teens or twenties in good health.

This chain links TRBV5-1 with TRBJ2-7, with D possibly being TRBD2 (6 bases). V lost 0 bases, J lost 5 bases, and 6 bases lay in between. Per the germline V gene, CDR1 is SGHRS and CDR2 is YFSETQ. This CDR3 spans 12 amino acids. The CDR3 DNA is TGCGCCAGCAGCTTGGCGGGGGACGAGCAGTACTTC. Translating gives CASSLAGDEQYF.

This clone was recorded a few times. This chain joins TRBV2 and TRBJ2-7, with a possible D match to TRBD1 (5 bases). The CDR3 loop spans 13 amino acids. The V and J ends lost 7 bases and 2 bases respectively, with 12 bases between them. Germline assignment: CDR1 SNHLY and CDR2 FYNNEI. For the CDR3, the DNA is TGTGCCAGCAACGCCCAGGGTACCTACGAGCAGTACTTC. Its protein is CASNAQGTYEQYF.

The V and J genes are TRBV5-6 and TRBJ1-2; D is unresolved. The CDR3 spans 14 residues. Germline CDR1 and CDR2: SGHDT and YYEEEE. V shed 2 bases and J shed 1 base, with 9 bases lying between them. The CDR3 reads CASSFGRINYGYTF. CDR3 DNA: TGTGCCAGCAGCTTCGGCAGAATTAACTATGGCTACACCTTC.

A few counts support this clone. J is TRBJ1-2 and V is TRBV5-1; D unresolved. This CDR3 contains 14 residues. CDR1 and CDR2 (germline): SGHRS, YFSETQ. The V gene lost 0 bases and the J gene lost 8 bases, with 14 bases spanning the gap. The CDR3 nucleotides read TGCGCCAGCAGCTTGGCCTTATCCGGAGGAGGCTACACCTTC. Amino acids: CASSLALSGGGYTF.

This chain connects TRBV11-2 to TRBJ2-5; D unresolved. This CDR3 comprises 15 residues. CDR1 and CDR2 (germline): SGHAT, FQNNGV. V lost 5 bases, J lost 3 bases, and 16 bases lay in between. The CDR3 DNA sequence: TGTGCCAGCAGCCCCAACCGCGGTGGAGAAGAGACCCAGTACTTC. It translates to CASSPNRGGEETQYF.

The table lists this clone with a few counts. V usage is TRBV5-4 and J usage is TRBJ1-1; perhaps TRBD1 as D (5 bases). V dropped 3 bases and J dropped 2 bases, with 8 bases sitting between them. The CDR3 covers 13 residues. The germline V gene has CDR1 SGHNT and CDR2 YYREEE (reference sequence). This CDR3 reads CASSSTANTEAFF. The CDR3 DNA sequence: TGTGCCAGCAGCTCGACAGCTAACACTGAAGCTTTCTTT.

This chain joins TRBV7-6 and TRBJ2-6; D unclear. Trimming cost V 4 bases and J 0 bases, with 4 bases left between them. The germline V gene encodes CDR1 SGHVS and CDR2 FNYEAQ. This CDR3 is built from 14 residues. The DNA of the CDR3 is TGTGCCAGCAGCTACTACTCTGGGGCCAACGTCCTGACTTTC. Protein sequence: CASSYYSGANVLTF.

As concerns this clone: Additional DNA sequences in this sample encode the identical CDR3. V usage is TRBV7-9 and J usage is TRBJ2-7, with D perhaps being TRBD1 or TRBD2 (5 bases each). This CDR3 has 13 amino acids. Germline V gives CDR1 SEHNR, CDR2 FQNEAQ (reference sequence). Trimming cost V 3 bases and J 2 bases, with 8 bases left between them. CDR3 coding DNA: TGTGCCAGCAGCTTGGGGGACCCCTACGAGCAGTACTTC. It translates to CASSLGDPYEQYF.

The genes are TRBV18 and TRBJ1-5; D is undetermined. The CDR3 is made up of 13 amino acids. Per the germline V gene, CDR1 is KGHSH and CDR2 is LQKENI. Trimming pared 6 bases from V and 8 bases from J, leaving 14 bases between. CDR3 residues: CASSSDTRKPQHF. DNA for the CDR3: TGTGCCAGCTCTTCTGACACGAGGAAGCCCCAGCATTTT.

The V call is TRBV19, the J call TRBJ2-7; D might be TRBD2 (6 bases). Germline V CDR1 and CDR2: LNHDA, SQIVND (reference sequence). This CDR3 is built from 14 residues. Trimming cost V 5 bases and J 7 bases, with 18 bases left between them. Written as DNA, the CDR3 is TGTGCCAGTAGTGTACCGGGACTCCCGTTTGAGCAGTACTTC. Translating gives CASSVPGLPFEQYF.

This clone turned up a few times. The same CDR3 arises from other DNA sequences in this sample as well. CDR3 amino acids: CASSLGGEQYF. CDR3 nucleotides: TGTGCCAGCAGCTTGGGAGGAGAGCAGTACTTC. The chain has TRBV5-6 and TRBJ2-7; D not certain. Germline V gene lookup returns CDR1 SGHDT and CDR2 YYEEEE. This CDR3 is built from 11 residues. V lost 0 bases and J 7 bases, leaving 5 bases between the germline ends.

The genes are TRBV27 and TRBJ2-4; 8 nucleotides line up with TRBD2. This CDR3 comprises 14 residues. Germline CDR1 MNHEY, CDR2 SMNVEV (reference sequence). V lost 9 bases and J lost 0; bases outside the gene matches: 4. The CDR3 nucleotides are TGTGCCAGGGCGGGAGGATTAGCCAAAAACATTCAGTACTTC. Amino acid sequence: CARAGGLAKNIQYF.

This chain links TRBV28 with TRBJ1-1; D is possibly TRBD1 (5 bases). This CDR3 region has 15 residues. V was shortened by 6 bases and J by 0 bases, with 14 bases between the two germline ends. The germline V gene has CDR1 MDHEN and CDR2 SYDVKM. In DNA, the CDR3 is TGTGCCAGCAGAAGCCAAGGGGTGATGAACACTGAAGCTTTCTTT. Translation gives CASRSQGVMNTEAFF. Using reference TRBV28 and TRBJ1-1 for the parts outside the CDR3, the full variable domain is DVKVTQSSRYLVKRTGEKVFLECVQDMDHENMFWYRQDPGLGLRLIYFSYDVKMKEKGDIPEGYSVSREKKERFSLILESASTNQTSMYLCASRSQGVMNTEAFFGQGTRLTVV.

The chain uses TRBV28 and TRBJ1-4; possible D gene TRBD1, 5 bases. This CDR3 comprises 15 residues. CDR1 is MDHEN and CDR2 is SYDVKM in the germline V gene. Trimming took 2 bases from V and 7 from J, leaving 14 bases between them. CDR3 loop: CASSLQRGRLEKLFF. CDR3 DNA sequence: TGTGCCAGCAGTTTACAAAGGGGTAGACTTGAAAAACTGTTTTTT.

This clone has just a few counts. The chain combines TRBV6-5 with TRBJ2-3; TRBD2 aligns across 7 bases. CDR3 length: 14 amino acids. Trimming cost V 2 bases and J 4 bases; bases outside gene matches: 3. Germline CDR1 is MNHEY and CDR2 is SVGAGI. The DNA of the CDR3 is TGTGCCAGCAGTTACGGAGGGAGGGCAGATACGCAGTATTTT. It specifies CASSYGGRADTQYF.

This clone was seen only a few times. V usage is TRBV2 and J usage is TRBJ2-5; D may be TRBD1 (5 bases). Trimming removed 8 bases from V and 1 base from J, with 14 bases in between. The CDR3 sequence is 14 residues long. Germline CDR1 SNHLY, CDR2 FYNNEI. CDR3: CASRITGLQETQYF. DNA for the CDR3: TGTGCCAGCCGGATTACAGGTCTCCAAGAGACCCAGTACTTC.

The J gene is TRBJ2-1, the V gene TRBV2; D is ambiguous. V was trimmed by 8 bases and J by 6 bases, leaving 8 bases between them. The CDR3 contains 11 residues. Germline V CDR1 and CDR2: SNHLY, FYNNEI. In DNA, the CDR3 is TGTGCCAGCTTCATAGGCAATGAGCAGTTCTTC. This encodes CASFIGNEQFF.

With respect to this clone: In the same sample, other DNA sequences code for this CDR3. The V call is TRBV6-5, the J call TRBJ1-1; 7 bases are a match to TRBD1. V dropped 6 bases and J dropped 2; count of bases not matched to a gene: 3. CDR3 length: 13 residues. Germline assignment: CDR1 MNHEY and CDR2 SVGAGI. The CDR3: CASSGTANTEAFF. As DNA, the CDR3 is TGTGCCAGCAGCGGGACAGCCAACACTGAAGCTTTCTTT.